Each of the 18 T cell receptor beta chains below was sequenced from the same sample in a study of Graves' ophthalmopathy and Graves' hyperthyroidism. The authors amplified TCR beta CDR3 regions from RNA transcripts. The workflow started with a first-round RT-PCR run with HTBI primers and then moved on to a second-round multiplex PCR. TCRdb recomputed calls from the multiplex PCR reads with MiXCR, one row per CDR3 protein. The sample has 650,000 to 900,000 distinct CDR3 sequences, roughly two fifths seen once. The sequencing input was peripheral blood. The source of these receptors is an adult man with Graves' ophthalmopathy.

There are many counts of this clonotype. The chain carries TRBV29-1 and TRBJ1-1; D uncertain. Looked up from germline, CDR1 is SQVTM and CDR2 is ANQGSEA. The CDR3 has 14 residues. Trimming took off 4 bases at V and 0 bases at J, with 12 bases between the two ends. The CDR3 is CSVVADRMNTEAFF. DNA for the CDR3: TGCAGCGTTGTGGCGGATCGCATGAACACTGAAGCTTTCTTT.

There are many counts of this clonotype. The V and J genes are TRBV20-1 and TRBJ1-2; a possible D gene is TRBD1 (5 bases). Germline V CDR1 and CDR2: DFQATT, SNEGSKA (reference sequence). The CDR3 length is 14 residues. Trimming removed 0 bases at V and 5 bases at J, with 13 bases between. The CDR3 nucleotides read TGCAGTGCTAGAGACCGGGGGGAAGGGTATGGCTACACCTTC. Translating gives CSARDRGEGYGYTF.

About this clonotype: One base away lies a much larger clone, so this may be a sequencing read error. The CDR3 DNA is TGTGCCATCAGTTACAATGGGGGCCCGAGCACTGAAGCTTTCTTT. Residues: CAISYNGGPSTEAFF. This sequence joins TRBV7-9 and TRBJ1-1; D is perhaps TRBD1 (6 bases). CDR1 is SEHNR, CDR2 FQNEAQ, per germline (reference sequence). CDR3 length: 15 residues. V shed 10 bases and J shed 4 bases, with 22 bases lying between them.

With respect to this clonotype: This may stem from a read error, because a much larger clone lies one nucleotide away. The chain has TRBV7-9 and TRBJ1-1, with 7 bases matching TRBD1. Germline V lookup: CDR1 SEHNR, CDR2 FQNEAQ (reference sequence). J gave up 1 base and V 5 bases, and 4 bases lay outside the gene matches. This CDR3 has 14 amino acids. The CDR3 loop is CASSQRQGNTEAFF. DNA of the CDR3: TGTGCCAGCAGCCAAAGACAGGGGAACACTGAAGCTTTCTTT.

The chain carries TRBV7-3 and TRBJ2-6, with D perhaps matching TRBD1 (5 bases). CDR1 SGHTA and CDR2 FQGTGA come from the germline V gene. The CDR3 is made up of 15 amino acids. The CDR3 loop reads CATLPGRLGANVLTF. CDR3 nucleotide sequence: TGTGCAACCCTACCAGGGCGTTTAGGGGCCAACGTCCTGACTTTC.

The chain has TRBV10-2 and TRBJ2-5; 12 bases map to TRBD2. Germline CDR1 is WSHSY and CDR2 is SAAADI. The CDR3 spans 16 residues. V lost 2 bases to trimming and J lost 1 base; unmatched junction nucleotides: 2. The CDR3 is CASSEGLAGTQETQYF. Written as DNA, the CDR3 is TGCGCCAGCAGTGAGGGACTAGCGGGGACCCAAGAGACCCAGTACTTC.

This clonotype was found once. The chain uses TRBV5-4 and TRBJ2-7; 7 bases map to TRBD1. This CDR3 comprises 15 residues. The germline gives CDR1 SGHNT, CDR2 YYREEE (reference sequence). V shed 4 bases, J shed 4 bases, and the junction held 11 bases outside the gene matches. CDR3 sequence (DNA): TGTGCCAGCAGCATTGCCGCAGGGGGTCGATACGAGCAGTACTTC. It is translated as CASSIAAGGRYEQYF.

V is TRBV5-4 and J is TRBJ2-2, with a weak D call TRBD2 (7 bases). Between the trimmed V and J ends, which lost 2 bases and 4 bases, there was a span of 15 bases. Germline V gene sequence: CDR1 SGHNT, CDR2 YYREEE (reference sequence). The CDR3 covers 16 residues. In DNA form, the CDR3 reads TGTGCCAGCAGCTTCGGGGGGCCCGTGGTCACCGGGGAGCTGTTTTTT. It translates to CASSFGGPVVTGELFF.

This chain links TRBV10-3 with TRBJ2-5; TRBD2 aligns across 13 bases. The CDR3 loop spans 14 amino acids. CDR1 ENHRY and CDR2 SYGVKD come from the germline V gene. Trimming at V came to 6 bases and at J to 6 bases, leaving 4 bases not matched to a gene. The CDR3 DNA sequence: TGTGCCATCAGCCCGGGACTAGCGGGGAAGACCCAGTACTTC. It codes for CAISPGLAGKTQYF.

In the case of this clonotype: This may come from a read error, since a much larger clone is one base off. The chain recombines TRBV10-3 with TRBJ2-7; 9 bases fit TRBD1. After removal of 11 bases from V and 5 bases from J, the junction contained 7 bases not matched to a gene. Germline CDR1 reads ENHRY; CDR2 reads SYGVKD. This CDR3 comprises 12 residues. Here the CDR3 reads CASRDRAHEQYF. The CDR3 DNA is TGTGCCTCCCGGGACAGGGCCCACGAGCAGTACTTC.

Of note for this clonotype: This may be a read error, as it is one base from a much larger clone. J is TRBJ1-1 and V is TRBV29-1; D ambiguous. This CDR3 comprises 11 residues. Germline CDR1 and CDR2: SQVTM and ANQGSEA. As DNA, the CDR3 is TGCAGCGTTGAGGCGAACACTGAAGCTTCCTTT. Its translation is CSVEANTEASF. Based on the CDR3 plus reference TRBV29-1 and TRBJ1-1, the full variable domain is SAVISQKPSRDICQRGTSLTIQCQVDSQVTMMFWYRQQPGQSLTLIATANQGSEATYESGFVIDKFPISRPNLTFSTLTVSNMSPEDSSIYLCSVEANTEASFGQGTRLTVV.

This clonotype was observed a few times. The genes are TRBV2 and TRBJ2-7, with 8 bases that match TRBD2. V trimming: 6 bases; J trimming: 5 bases; junction bases outside the gene matches: 9. CDR3 length equals 14 residues. CDR1 SNHLY and CDR2 FYNNEI come from the germline V gene. The chain's CDR3 is CASRVDGRAHEQYF. The CDR3 DNA reads as TGTGCCAGCAGAGTGGACGGGAGGGCTCACGAGCAGTACTTC.

As for this clonotype: This could be a read error, since a much larger clone is one nucleotide away. The chain carries TRBV7-8 and TRBJ2-7, with D uncertain. Germline V CDR1 and CDR2: SGHVS, FQNEAQ. The CDR3 length is 17 residues. V was shortened by 4 bases and J by 2 bases, with 21 bases between the two germline ends. In nucleotides, the CDR3 is TGTGCCAGCAGCTCCCGCCCAAGTTCGGACCTGACCTACGAGCAGTACTTC. This encodes CASSSRPSSDLTYEQYF.

In this sample, this clonotype turned up a few times. The V gene is TRBV7-9, the J gene TRBJ1-2, with TRBD1 identical over 7 bases. Germline V gives CDR1 SEHNR, CDR2 FQNEAQ (reference sequence). V was clipped by 3 bases and J by 3 bases; unmatched bases: 7. The CDR3 extends over 15 amino acids. The CDR3 sequence is CASSFTTGDHYGYTF. The CDR3 nucleotides read TGTGCCAGCAGCTTTACAACAGGGGACCACTATGGCTACACCTTC.

The J gene is TRBJ2-7, the V gene TRBV11-2; 8 bases fit TRBD2. The J segment lost 4 bases and the V segment lost 5 bases, leaving 10 bases of the junction unmatched. CDR3 length: 15 residues. From germline, CDR1 is SGHAT and CDR2 FQNNGV. In nucleotides, the CDR3 is TGTGCCAGCAGCCCTTACGGGAGGGTTCTATACGAGCAGTACTTC. It encodes CASSPYGRVLYEQYF.

This clonotype came up many times. This sequence joins TRBV14 and TRBJ1-1; no firm D call. The CDR3 extends over 13 amino acids. V gave up 2 bases and J gave up 0 bases, with 4 bases separating them. Germline CDR1 and CDR2: SGHDN and FVKESK. CDR3 DNA sequence: TGTGCCAGCAGCCAACAGATGAACACTGAAGCTTTCTTT. It specifies CASSQQMNTEAFF. The full variable domain, completed using reference TRBV14 and TRBJ1-1, is EAGVTQFPSHSVIEKGQTVTLRCDPISGHDNLYWYRRVMGKEIKFLLHFVKESKQDESGMPNNRFLAERTGGTYSTLKVQPAELEDSGVYFCASSQQMNTEAFFGQGTRLTVV.

The rearrangement joins TRBV10-1 to TRBJ1-4, with D unclear. The CDR3 totals 12 residues. Trimming pared 8 bases from V and 14 bases from J, leaving 18 bases between. The germline CDR1 and CDR2 sequences are WNHNN and SYGVQD (reference sequence). CDR3 DNA sequence: TGCGCCAGCGCGGCCGGGGTGAAAGGGCTGTTTTTT. Its protein is CASAAGVKGLFF.

As to this clonotype: An end of the junction differs from the germline gene, which may be a read error. The chain has TRBV11-1 and TRBJ1-1; D is perhaps TRBD1 (5 bases). The CDR3 sequence is 17 residues long. Germline lookup yields CDR1 SGHAT and CDR2 FQDESV (reference sequence). The CDR3 is CASSPPQLGHLNTEAIF. In nucleotides, the CDR3 is TGTGCCAGCAGCCCCCCCCAATTAGGACACCTGAACACTGAAGCTATCTTT.